This T cell receptor (beta chain) was identified in a study of blood T cell repertoires in COVID-19. For the study at large: Material from acute and convalescent COVID-19 was sourced from the United States, Italy and Spain. Nucleic acid was either cDNA or gDNA, and it came from T cells, B-cell-depleted T cells, or PBMCs.

CDR1 is DFQATT and CDR2 is SNEGSKA in the germline V gene (reference sequence). The length of the CDR3 is 15 residues. J gave up 7 bases and V 3 bases, and 9 bases lay outside the gene matches. In the original analysis: Amplification with reference gene primers provided the estimates of nucleated cell counts. Method: immunoSEQ multiplex PCR; TCRdb's copy keeps in-frame clones and lacks some. Clone size and V and J calls were adopted from that table, with D and trimming inferred from the DNA. The sample comprises more than 100,000 clones, almost 85% of which are singletons, and about 12% rests with the top ten.

This receptor was taken from a woman between 25 and 40 years old who had recovered from COVID-19. The sequenced sample was peripheral blood. The gene calls are TRBV20-1 and TRBJ2-1, with 10 bases identical to TRBD2. The CDR3 reads CSASKREGAANEQFF. CDR3 nucleotide sequence: TGCAGTGCTAGTAAGCGGGAGGGAGCTGCAAATGAGCAGTTCTTC.